This entry is about one TCR beta chain. The sample holds a few counts of this clonotype. Its antigen has not been determined. No base quality values were provided; no much bigger clone lies one nucleotide off. This specimen belongs to a study of blood T cells in healthy people across ages (dated by TCRdb to 2015 to 2017). About the study as a whole: In model experiments, template switching captured about one uniquely barcoded TCR beta cDNA molecule for every two T cells. To track age-related changes in TCR beta repertoire diversity, the study relied on deep sequencing normalized with unique cDNA molecular identifiers. The donors were divided into four age groups: young (average 16 years), middle-aged (around 41), aged (about 61) and long-lived (roughly 88). Donors of different ages were randomly distributed across sequencing lanes to avoid experimental bias. Two additional independent replicas of 1 million unique cDNA reads from the same blood draw were analyzed for two donors (one aged 18 to 29 and one aged 80 or older). Study-wide conclusions, independent of this receptor: Total diversity estimates from one million sequenced T cells were considered lower bounds and underestimates. As age increased, observed TCR beta diversity per million T cells dropped in a roughly linear way, and a significant reduction was already evident by age 40. The CMV infection status of donors was not known, potentially confounding age-related changes in expanded clonotypes. Observed TCR beta diversity correlated strongly with the percentage of naive T cells measured by flow cytometry. Compared with the aged group, the long-lived group had more naive CD4+ T cells, fewer expanded clones and increased TCR diversity, suggesting age selection. Since profiling was done on bulk unsorted PBMCs, naive and antigen-experienced compartments could not be conclusively compared.

Library generation was performed with 5' RACE. This sample was sequenced with an Illumina HiSeq 2500. A second PCR of about 6 to 11 cycles was performed with a sample-barcoded 5' primer and a J-beta primer mix. A template-switch 5' adaptor carrying 12 random nucleotides introduced a unique molecular identifier onto each TCR beta cDNA molecule. Each sample yielded at least 2.5 million CDR3-containing paired-end reads. The Mint cDNA synthesis kit, primed by a TRBC-specific oligonucleotide, was used to synthesize first-strand cDNA from all RNA. All cDNA was treated with uracil-DNA glycosylase and then went through a first 18-cycle PCR with the universal primers M1SS and BC2_uni_R. The paper's data handling went like this. For normalization, 1 million high-quality reads, each with a distinct molecular identifier, were randomly selected from each sample. Reads with shared molecular identifiers were discarded instead of being binned into consensus sequences. MiTCR, with a Q25 quality threshold and the strictest error-elimination algorithm, was used for CDR3 identification, clonotype clustering and error correction. A nonparametric unseen species model using Euler transformation provided a lower-bound estimate of total TCR beta diversity. Starting from the raw public reads, TCRdb applied fastp trimming at Q25, assembled clones with MiXCR and retained in-frame beta chains. CDR3 protein sequences are deduplicated, and each keeps its most common genes and DNA. TCRdb, not the original authors, processed these V and J calls. The table for this sample lists around 850,000 distinct CDR3 sequences; 35% to 40% of them were counted only once. The top ten clonotypes cover 10% to 15% of the sample.

The germline V gene sets CDR1 to ENHRY and CDR2 to SYGVKD. V is clipped by 0 bases and J by 6 bases, and the sequence between their germline boundaries is 3 bases long. The CDR3, cysteine through phenylalanine, is 13 amino acids long. The kept DNA is CDR3 alone, 39 bases in frame from the first base. Systemically healthy Caucasian individuals from Russia, 35 to 50 in total and aged roughly 6 to 100 years, were included as donors. Each donor gave 8 to 10 milliliters of peripheral blood, collected into EDTA-treated Vacutainer tubes. Ficoll-Paque density-gradient centrifugation was used to isolate PBMCs, with at least 6.5 million per sample. Trizol reagent was used to extract total RNA from PBMCs, with at least 5.5 micrograms per sample. For every donor, flow cytometry on a PBMC aliquot measured the percentage of naive CD45RAhigh/CD27high T cells.

What was sequenced was blood. The chain is assembled from TRBV10-3 and TRBJ1-6; no D gene can be assigned with confidence. The receptor's source is a man younger than 35 in good health. The CDR3: CAISESGNSPLHF. The sequenced DNA is TGTGCCATCAGTGAGTCGGGTAATTCACCCCTCCACTTT.